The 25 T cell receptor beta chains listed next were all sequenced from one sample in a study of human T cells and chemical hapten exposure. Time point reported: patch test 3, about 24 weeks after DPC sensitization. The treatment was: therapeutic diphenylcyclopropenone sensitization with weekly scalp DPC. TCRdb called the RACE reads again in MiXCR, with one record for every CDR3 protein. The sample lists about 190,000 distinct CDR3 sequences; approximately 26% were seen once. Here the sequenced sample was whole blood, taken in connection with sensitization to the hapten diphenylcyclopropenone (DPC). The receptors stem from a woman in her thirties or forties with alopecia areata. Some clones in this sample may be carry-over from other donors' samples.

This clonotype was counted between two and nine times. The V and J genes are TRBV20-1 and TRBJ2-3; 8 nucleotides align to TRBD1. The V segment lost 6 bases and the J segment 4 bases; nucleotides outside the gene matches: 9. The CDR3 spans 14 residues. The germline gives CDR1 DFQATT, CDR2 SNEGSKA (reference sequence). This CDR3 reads CSAPQGAVADTQYF. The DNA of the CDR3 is TGCAGTGCCCCGCAGGGGGCGGTTGCAGATACGCAGTATTTT.

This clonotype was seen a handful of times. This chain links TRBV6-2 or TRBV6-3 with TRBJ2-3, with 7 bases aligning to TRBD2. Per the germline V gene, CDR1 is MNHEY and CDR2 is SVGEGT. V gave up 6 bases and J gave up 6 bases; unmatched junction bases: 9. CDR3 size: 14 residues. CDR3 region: CASSVERGVDTQYF. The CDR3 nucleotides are TGTGCCAGCAGCGTGGAGCGGGGAGTGGATACGCAGTATTTT.

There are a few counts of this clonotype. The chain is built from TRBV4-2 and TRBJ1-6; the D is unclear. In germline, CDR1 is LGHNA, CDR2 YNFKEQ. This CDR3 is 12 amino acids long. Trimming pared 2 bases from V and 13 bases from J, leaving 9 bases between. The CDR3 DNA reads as TGTGCCAGCAGCCAACCCCCGGGGCCCCTCCACTTT. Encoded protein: CASSQPPGPLHF.

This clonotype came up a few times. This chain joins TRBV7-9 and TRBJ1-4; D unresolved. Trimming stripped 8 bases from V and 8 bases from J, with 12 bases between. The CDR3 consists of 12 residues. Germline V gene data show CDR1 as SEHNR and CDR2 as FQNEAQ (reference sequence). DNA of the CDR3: TGTGCCAGCGGGCGGGAATCGGAAAAACTGTTTTTT. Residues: CASGRESEKLFF.

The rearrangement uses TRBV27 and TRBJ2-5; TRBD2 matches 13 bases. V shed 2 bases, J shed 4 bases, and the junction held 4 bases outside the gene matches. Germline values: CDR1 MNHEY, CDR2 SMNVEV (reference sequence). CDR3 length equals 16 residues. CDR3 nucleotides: TGTGCCAGCAGTTTAGCACGGACTAGCGGGAGAGAGACCCAGTACTTC. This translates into CASSLARTSGRETQYF.

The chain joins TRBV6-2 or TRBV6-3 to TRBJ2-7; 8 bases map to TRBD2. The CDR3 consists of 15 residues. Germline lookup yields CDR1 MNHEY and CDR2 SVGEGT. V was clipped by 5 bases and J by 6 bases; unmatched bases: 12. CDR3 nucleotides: TGTGCCAGCAGTCACCACGGGACTAGGGTCGCCGAGCAGTACTTC. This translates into CASSHHGTRVAEQYF.

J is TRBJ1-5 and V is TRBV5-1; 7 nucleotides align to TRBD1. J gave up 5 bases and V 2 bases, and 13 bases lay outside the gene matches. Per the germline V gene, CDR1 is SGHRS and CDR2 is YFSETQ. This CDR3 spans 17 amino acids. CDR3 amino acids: CASSFYRGGADHQPQHF. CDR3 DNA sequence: TGCGCCAGCAGCTTTTACAGGGGCGGTGCCGACCATCAGCCCCAGCATTTT.

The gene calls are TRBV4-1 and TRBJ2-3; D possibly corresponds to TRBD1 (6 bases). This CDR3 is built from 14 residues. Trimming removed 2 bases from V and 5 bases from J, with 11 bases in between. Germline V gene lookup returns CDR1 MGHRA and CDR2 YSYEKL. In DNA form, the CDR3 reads TGCGCCAGCAGCCAACTGACAGGCGTAGATACGCAGTATTTT. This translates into CASSQLTGVDTQYF.

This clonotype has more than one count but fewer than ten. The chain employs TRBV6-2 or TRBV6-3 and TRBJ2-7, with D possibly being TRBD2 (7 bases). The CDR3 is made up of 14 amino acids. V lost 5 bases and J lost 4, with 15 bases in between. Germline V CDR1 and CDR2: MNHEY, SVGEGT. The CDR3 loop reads CASSKKGGIYEQYF. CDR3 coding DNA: TGTGCCAGCAGTAAAAAGGGGGGGATTTACGAGCAGTACTTC.

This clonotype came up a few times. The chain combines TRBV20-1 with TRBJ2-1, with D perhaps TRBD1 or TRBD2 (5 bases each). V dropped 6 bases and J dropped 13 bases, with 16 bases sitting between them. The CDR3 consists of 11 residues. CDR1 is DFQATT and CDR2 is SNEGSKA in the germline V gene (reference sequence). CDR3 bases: TGCAGTGCCAGGGACCTTTACACCCAGTTCTTC. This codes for CSARDLYTQFF.

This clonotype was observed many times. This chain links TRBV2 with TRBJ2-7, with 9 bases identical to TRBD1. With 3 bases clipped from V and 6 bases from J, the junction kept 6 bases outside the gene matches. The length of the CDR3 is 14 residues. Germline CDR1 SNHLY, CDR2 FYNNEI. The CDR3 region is CASSDWTGVGEQYF. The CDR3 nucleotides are TGTGCCAGCAGTGACTGGACAGGGGTAGGCGAGCAGTACTTC.

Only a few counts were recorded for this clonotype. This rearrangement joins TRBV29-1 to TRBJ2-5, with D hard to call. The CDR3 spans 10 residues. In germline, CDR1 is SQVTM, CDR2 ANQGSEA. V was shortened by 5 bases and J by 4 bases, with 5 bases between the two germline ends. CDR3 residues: CSVNGETQYF. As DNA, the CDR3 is TGCAGCGTTAACGGAGAGACCCAGTACTTC.

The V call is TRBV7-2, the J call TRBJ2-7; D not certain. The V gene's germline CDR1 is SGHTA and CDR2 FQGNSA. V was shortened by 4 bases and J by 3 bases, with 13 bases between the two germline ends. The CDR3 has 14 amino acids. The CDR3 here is CASSSRSDGYEQYF. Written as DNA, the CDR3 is TGTGCCAGCAGCTCCCGATCCGACGGCTACGAGCAGTACTTC.

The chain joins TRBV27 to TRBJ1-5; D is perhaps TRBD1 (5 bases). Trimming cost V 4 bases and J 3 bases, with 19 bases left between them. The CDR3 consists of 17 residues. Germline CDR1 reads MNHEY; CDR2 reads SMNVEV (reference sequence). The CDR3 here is CASSSPGGVISNQPQHF. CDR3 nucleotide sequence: TGTGCCAGCAGTTCACCGGGGGGGGTCATATCCAATCAGCCCCAGCATTTT.

CDR3 sequence reads: CSAKTGGSYTDTQYF. The CDR3 nucleotides read TGCAGTGCTAAGACAGGGGGAAGCTACACAGATACGCAGTATTTT. V and J are TRBV20-1 and TRBJ2-3, with 9 bases lining up with TRBD1. The CDR3 runs 15 residues. CDR1 is DFQATT, CDR2 SNEGSKA, per germline (reference sequence). J was trimmed by 2 bases and V by 4 bases; bases with no gene match: 7.

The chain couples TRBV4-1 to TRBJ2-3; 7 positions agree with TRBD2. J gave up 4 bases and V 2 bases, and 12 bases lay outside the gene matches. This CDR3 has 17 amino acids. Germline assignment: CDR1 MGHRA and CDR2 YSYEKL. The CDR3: CASSQLGGVGRPDTQYF. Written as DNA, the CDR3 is TGCGCCAGCAGCCAACTGGGGGGGGTGGGCCGCCCAGATACGCAGTATTTT.

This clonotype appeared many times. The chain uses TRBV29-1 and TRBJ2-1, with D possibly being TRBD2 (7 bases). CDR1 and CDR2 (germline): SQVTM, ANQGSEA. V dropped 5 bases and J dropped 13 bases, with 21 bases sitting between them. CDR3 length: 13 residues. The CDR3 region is CSVRGGSASQQFF. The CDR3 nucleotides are TGCAGCGTTAGGGGGGGGAGCGCCAGCCAACAGTTCTTC.

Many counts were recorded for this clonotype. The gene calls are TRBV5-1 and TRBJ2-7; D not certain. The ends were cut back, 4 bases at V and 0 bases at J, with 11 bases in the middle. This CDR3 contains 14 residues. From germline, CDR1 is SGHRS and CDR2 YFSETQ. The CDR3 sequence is CASSPQSSSYEQYF. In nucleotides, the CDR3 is TGCGCCAGCAGCCCGCAGTCGAGCTCCTACGAGCAGTACTTC.

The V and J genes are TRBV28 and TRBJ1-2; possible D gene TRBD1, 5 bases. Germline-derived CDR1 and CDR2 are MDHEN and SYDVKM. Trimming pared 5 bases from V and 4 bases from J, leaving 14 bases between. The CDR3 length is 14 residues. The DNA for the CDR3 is TGTGCCAGCAGTAACGGGGACGGGATCTATGGCTACACCTTC. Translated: CASSNGDGIYGYTF.

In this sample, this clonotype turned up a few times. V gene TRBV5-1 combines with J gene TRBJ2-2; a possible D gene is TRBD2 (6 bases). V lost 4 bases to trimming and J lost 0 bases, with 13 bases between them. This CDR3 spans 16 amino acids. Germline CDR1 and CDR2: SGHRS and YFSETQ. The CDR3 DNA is TGCGCCAGCAGCCCGGGGGTATCCGCGAACACCGGGGAGCTGTTTTTT. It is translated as CASSPGVSANTGELFF. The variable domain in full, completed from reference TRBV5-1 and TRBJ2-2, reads KAGVTQTPRYLIKTRGQQVTLSCSPISGHRSVSWYQQTPGQGLQFLFEYFSETQRNKGNFPGRFSGRQFSNSRSEMNVSTLELGDSALYLCASSPGVSANTGELFFGEGSRLTVL.

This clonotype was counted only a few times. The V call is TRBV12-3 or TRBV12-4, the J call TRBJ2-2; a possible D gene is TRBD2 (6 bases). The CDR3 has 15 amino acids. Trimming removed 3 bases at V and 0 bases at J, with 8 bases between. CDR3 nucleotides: TGTGCCAGCAGTTTGGGGACTCCGAACACCGGGGAGCTGTTTTTT. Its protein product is CASSLGTPNTGELFF.

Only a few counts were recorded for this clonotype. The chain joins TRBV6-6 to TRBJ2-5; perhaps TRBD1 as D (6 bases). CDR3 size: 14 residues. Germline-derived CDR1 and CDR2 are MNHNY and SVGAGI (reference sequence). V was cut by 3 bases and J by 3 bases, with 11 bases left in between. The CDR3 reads CASSYIRTEETQYF. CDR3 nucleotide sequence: TGTGCCAGCAGTTATATCAGGACAGAAGAGACCCAGTACTTC.

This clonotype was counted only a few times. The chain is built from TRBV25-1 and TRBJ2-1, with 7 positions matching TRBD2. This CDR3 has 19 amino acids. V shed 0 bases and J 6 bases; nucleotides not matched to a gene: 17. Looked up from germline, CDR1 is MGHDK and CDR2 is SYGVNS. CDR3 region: CASSEYQGRPAGGINEQFF. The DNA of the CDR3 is TGTGCCAGCAGTGAATATCAGGGCCGGCCCGCCGGGGGGATCAATGAGCAGTTCTTC.

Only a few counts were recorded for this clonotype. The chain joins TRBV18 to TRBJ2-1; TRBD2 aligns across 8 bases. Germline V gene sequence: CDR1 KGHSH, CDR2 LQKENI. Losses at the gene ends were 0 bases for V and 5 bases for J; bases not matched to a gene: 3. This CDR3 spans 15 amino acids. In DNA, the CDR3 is TGTGCCAGCTCACCACCAAGCGGGAGCCACAATGAGCAGTTCTTC. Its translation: CASSPPSGSHNEQFF.

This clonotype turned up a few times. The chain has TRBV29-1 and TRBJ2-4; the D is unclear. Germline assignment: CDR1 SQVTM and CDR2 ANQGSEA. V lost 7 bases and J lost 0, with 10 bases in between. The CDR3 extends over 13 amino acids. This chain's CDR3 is CSAQPRAKNIQYF. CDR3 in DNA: TGCAGCGCTCAACCGAGAGCCAAAAACATTCAGTACTTC. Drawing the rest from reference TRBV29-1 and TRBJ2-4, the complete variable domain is SAVISQKPSRDICQRGTSLTIQCQVDSQVTMMFWYRQQPGQSLTLIATANQGSEATYESGFVIDKFPISRPNLTFSTLTVSNMSPEDSSIYLCSAQPRAKNIQYFGAGTRLSVL.